Below, one TCR beta chain is given with its context. Its antigen is unknown. The data stem from a study of cytomegalovirus exposure and HLA in healthy donors. Broader study findings: An assumption of roughly uniform sequencing depth across donors underlay the presence/absence analyses. On later analysis, the bulk of CMV-associated TCR beta chains appeared to be HLA-restricted.

The length of the CDR3 is 15 residues. V was cut by 4 bases and J by 4 bases, with 17 bases left in between. Germline V gives CDR1 SGHRS, CDR2 YFSETQ. 13 Jbeta primers and 60 Vbeta primers were used for the PCR. TCRdb keeps only in-frame clones here, not all; method: immunoSEQ multiplex PCR. Among over 150,000 clones listed, approximately 80% were seen once. The source material was PBMCs. The chain couples TRBV5-1 to TRBJ1-1; possibly TRBD1 for D (6 bases). The sequence came from a man aged 25-45 years in good health and CMV-seropositive. This CDR3 is CASSPRGEGSTEAFF. As DNA, the CDR3 is TGCGCCAGCAGCCCAAGGGGGGAGGGGAGCACTGAAGCTTTCTTT.